The clone carrying this TCR beta chain was recorded at least ten times. The antigen is undetermined. Sequencing was performed with immunoSEQ multiplex PCR; in TCRdb, only in-frame clones are kept and a portion is missing. The sample holds 9,500 to 13,000 clones, and no clone turns up only once. There are 17 residues in the CDR3. Germline trimming cut 0 bases from V and 5 bases from J; bases unmatched to any gene: 5. Germline assignment: CDR1 LGHNA and CDR2 YSLEER. Treatment was busulfan-fludarabine conditioning, a marrow graft, and cyclophosphamide on days +3 and +4. The sample comes from a study of T cells after posttransplantation cyclophosphamide. Notes on the study in general: Later post-transplant blood repertoires were often dominated by donor CD8+ memory clones. Recipient CMV seropositivity and CMV reactivation strongly tracked TRB clonality.

This TCR derives from a female patient in her thirties or forties who received an allogeneic stem cell transplant from a related donor, was CMV-positive, and had no GVHD. Some T cells may be provided by the graft donor. The sequenced sample was PBMCs, obtained after allogeneic stem cell transplant with posttransplant cyclophosphamide. V usage is TRBV4-3 and J usage is TRBJ2-2; 11 bases align to TRBD1. CDR3 loop: CASSQETGTGGTGELFF. CDR3 nucleotide sequence: TGCGCCAGCAGCCAAGAAACCGGGACAGGGGGGACCGGGGAGCTGTTTTTT.